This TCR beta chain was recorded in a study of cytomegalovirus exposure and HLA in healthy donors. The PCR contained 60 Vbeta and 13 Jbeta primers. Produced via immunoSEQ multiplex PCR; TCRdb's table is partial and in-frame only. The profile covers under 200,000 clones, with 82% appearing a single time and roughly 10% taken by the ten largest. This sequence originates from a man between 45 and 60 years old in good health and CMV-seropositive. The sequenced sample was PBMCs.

This chain's CDR3 is CASSLSGSFAAGEQYF. CDR3 bases: TGCGCCAGCAGCTTGTCAGGGTCATTCGCTGCCGGGGAGCAGTACTTC. J is TRBJ2-7 and V is TRBV5-1; D is perhaps TRBD1 (5 bases). The germline V and J ends were trimmed by 1 base and 7 bases, with 21 bases remaining between them. Germline V gene sequence: CDR1 SGHRS, CDR2 YFSETQ. The CDR3 covers 16 residues.